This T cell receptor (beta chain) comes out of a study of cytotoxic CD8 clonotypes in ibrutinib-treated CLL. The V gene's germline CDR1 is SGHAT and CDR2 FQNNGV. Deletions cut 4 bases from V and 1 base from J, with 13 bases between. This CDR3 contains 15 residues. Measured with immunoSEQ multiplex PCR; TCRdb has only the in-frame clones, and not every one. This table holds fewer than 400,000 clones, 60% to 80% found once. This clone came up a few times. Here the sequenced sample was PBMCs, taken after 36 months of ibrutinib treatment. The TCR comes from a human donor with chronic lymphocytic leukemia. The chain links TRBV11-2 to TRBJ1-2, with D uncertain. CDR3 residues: CASSSDMVRNYGYTF. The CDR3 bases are TGTGCCAGCAGCTCCGATATGGTTCGTAACTATGGCTACACCTTC.